This T cell receptor (beta chain) was sequenced for a study of T cell responses to AZD1222 COVID-19 vaccine. Sequencing was performed with immunoSEQ multiplex PCR; in TCRdb, only in-frame clones are kept and a portion is missing. The sample contains some 110,000 clones, roughly nine tenths of which appear only once. On this clone: Its antigen is not known.

Looked up from germline, CDR1 is SGHTS and CDR2 is YDEGEE. The CDR3 is 16 amino acids. Trimming at V came to 1 base and at J to 2 bases, leaving 3 bases not matched to a gene. Notes on the study in general: Females made up more of the donors, who were largely white British, and clonal diversity may have come out too low. Unmutated variant regions are reportedly targeted by nearly half of spike-specific TCRs. Spike-specific TCRs gained breadth and depth after people received two AZD1222 doses. Repertoires in all cases were sampled only once the peak T cell response had passed.

The gene calls are TRBV5-8 and TRBJ1-2; TRBD1 aligns across 12 bases. This receptor was obtained from an adult who received the AZD1222 COVID-19 vaccine. This specimen was peripheral blood, taken 28 days after the second AZD1222 dose. The DNA of the CDR3 is TGTGCCAGCAGCTTGCGGGGACAGGGGGCGAACTATGGCTACACCTTC. Translated, it gives CASSLRGQGANYGYTF.